The clone carrying this T cell receptor (beta chain) has a handful of counts. This entry belongs to a study of human T cells and chemical hapten exposure. Time point in this sample: patch test 1, 2 weeks after DPC sensitization. Treatment: therapeutic diphenylcyclopropenone sensitization with weekly scalp DPC. This CDR3 is built from 12 residues. Germline CDR1 reads SQVTM; CDR2 reads ANQGSEA. Trimming took 2 bases from V and 11 from J, leaving 16 bases between them. TCRdb reprocessed the RACE reads with MiXCR, giving one entry per CDR3 protein. Of roughly 190,000 distinct CDR3 sequences in the sample, approximately 20% were seen once.

The chain combines TRBV29-1 with TRBJ2-7; a possible D gene is TRBD1 (6 bases). The material sequenced was whole blood, taken in connection with sensitization to the hapten diphenylcyclopropenone (DPC). The TCR sequence derives from a woman aged 50 to 60 with alopecia areata. Some clones in this sample may be carry-over from other donors' samples. Here the CDR3 DNA reads TGCAGCGTTGAAAATTCGAGGGGGTCGGAGTACTTC. Translated: CSVENSRGSEYF.